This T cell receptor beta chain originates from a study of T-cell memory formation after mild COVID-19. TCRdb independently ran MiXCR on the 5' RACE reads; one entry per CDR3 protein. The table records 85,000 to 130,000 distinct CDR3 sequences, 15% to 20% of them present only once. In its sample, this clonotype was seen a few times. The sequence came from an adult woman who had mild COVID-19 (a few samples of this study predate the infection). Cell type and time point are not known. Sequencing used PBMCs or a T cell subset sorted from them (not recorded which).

Here the CDR3 DNA reads TGTGCCAGCAGTTACGGGAGCTCCGAGCAGTACTTC. Translating gives CASSYGSSEQYF. The V call is TRBV6-5, the J call TRBJ2-7; tentative D call: TRBD2 (5 bases). The CDR3 is 12 amino acids. Trimming left V 2 bases short and J 6 bases short, with 8 bases between. Germline assignment: CDR1 MNHEY and CDR2 SVGAGI.